This T cell receptor (beta chain) is from a study of CD8+CD57+ T cells in acquired aplastic anemia. Study context: Sorted CD4+ and CD8+ cell DNA averaged about 3 ug.

This CDR3 comprises 13 residues. V lost 9 bases and J lost 7, with 16 bases in between. Germline V gene lookup returns CDR1 LNHDA and CDR2 SQIVND (reference sequence). The study, taken as a whole, reports: Researchers report that some 31 CD8+ CDR3 sequences appeared in both patients and controls. Patient and control CD8+ Simpson's diversity was not significantly different.

Genomic DNA served as template for TCR beta VDJ and CDR3 profiling. TCRdb re-called the reads through MiXCR, storing one row per CDR3 protein. The sample shows approximately 180,000 distinct CDR3 sequences, around 60% of them seen only once. With regard to this clonotype: The antigen is unknown.

Patients chosen for sequencing had CD8+CD57+ cells that had expanded, as shown by flow cytometry. No therapy was given to patients before blood sampling. Sequencing was performed on sorted CD4+, CD8+, or CD8+CD57+ T cells (not recorded which) from PBMCs. The chain uses TRBV19 and TRBJ1-5; D gene uncertain. The clonotype originates from a human donor with aplastic anemia. CDR3 residues: CASSQGPLQPQHF. The CDR3 DNA reads as TGTGCCAGCAGCCAAGGACCTTTGCAGCCCCAGCATTTT.